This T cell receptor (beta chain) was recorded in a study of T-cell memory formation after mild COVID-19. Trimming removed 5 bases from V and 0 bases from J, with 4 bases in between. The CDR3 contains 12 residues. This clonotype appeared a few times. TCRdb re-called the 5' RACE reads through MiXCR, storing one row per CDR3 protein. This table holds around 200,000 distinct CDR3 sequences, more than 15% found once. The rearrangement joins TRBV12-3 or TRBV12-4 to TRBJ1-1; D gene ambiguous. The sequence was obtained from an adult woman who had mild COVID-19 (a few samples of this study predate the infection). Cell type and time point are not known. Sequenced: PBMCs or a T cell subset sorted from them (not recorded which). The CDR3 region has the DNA TGTGCCAGCAGTCAATTGAACACTGAAGCTTTCTTT. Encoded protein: CASSQLNTEAFF.